This note documents a single T cell receptor beta chain sequence. This specimen belongs to a study of cytomegalovirus exposure and HLA in healthy donors. The primer mix had 60 Vbeta and 13 Jbeta primers. The data were produced by immunoSEQ multiplex PCR, yet TCRdb's version contains in-frame clones alone and is incomplete. This sample yields 160,000 or so clones, of which roughly four fifths are seen a single time; about 1.3% belongs to the top ten. Germline V lookup: CDR1 KGHSH, CDR2 LQKENI. The CDR3 contains 15 residues. V shed 6 bases, J shed 4 bases, and the junction held 11 bases outside the gene matches.

The chain uses TRBV18 and TRBJ2-5; 7 bases line up with TRBD1. Sequencing used PBMCs. This sequence originates from a man aged 60 to 69 in good health and CMV-seronegative. The chain's CDR3 is CASSPTQGLTETQYF. The DNA for the CDR3 is TGTGCCAGCTCCCCTACACAGGGGTTGACAGAGACCCAGTACTTC.